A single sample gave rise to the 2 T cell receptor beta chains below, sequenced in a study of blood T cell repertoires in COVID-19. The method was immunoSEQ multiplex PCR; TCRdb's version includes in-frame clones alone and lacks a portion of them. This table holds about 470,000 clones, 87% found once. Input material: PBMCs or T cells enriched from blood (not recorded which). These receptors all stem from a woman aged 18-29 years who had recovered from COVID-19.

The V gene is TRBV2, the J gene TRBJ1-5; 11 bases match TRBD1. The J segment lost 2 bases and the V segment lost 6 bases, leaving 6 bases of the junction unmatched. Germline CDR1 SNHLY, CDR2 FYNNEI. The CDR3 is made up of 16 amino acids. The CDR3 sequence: CASSLGTGGRNQPQHF. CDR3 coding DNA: TGTGCCAGCAGCCTCGGGACAGGGGGACGCAATCAGCCCCAGCATTTT.

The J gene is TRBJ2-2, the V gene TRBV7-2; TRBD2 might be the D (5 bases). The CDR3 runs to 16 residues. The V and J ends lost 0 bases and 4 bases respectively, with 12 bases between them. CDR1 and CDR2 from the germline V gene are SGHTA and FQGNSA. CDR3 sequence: CASSLAPGRSTGELFF. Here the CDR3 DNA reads TGTGCCAGCAGCTTAGCGCCGGGGAGAAGCACCGGGGAGCTGTTTTTT.